This T cell receptor beta chain was sequenced in a study of T cells in Graves' hyperthyroidism and ophthalmopathy. Patients between 18 and 65 years old had hyperthyroidism, newly diagnosed and lasting under 2 months. The length of the CDR3 is 16 residues. V dropped 0 bases and J dropped 4; count of bases not matched to a gene: 5. Germline V gene data show CDR1 as SGHRS and CDR2 as YFSETQ. There are many counts of this clonotype. Its matching antigen is unknown. Regions amplified from RNA transcripts were the TCR beta CDR3 regions. HTBI primers were used for first-round RT-PCR of the TCR CDR3. One entry per CDR3 protein results from TCRdb running MiXCR on the multiplex PCR reads. This table holds 370,000 or so distinct CDR3 sequences, about 13% found once. Findings and caveats of the study: Blood also held most thyroid clonotypes expanded beyond 0.001.

The source of this sequence is a man aged 25-45 years with Graves' hyperthyroidism that later progressed to Graves' ophthalmopathy. This sequence joins TRBV5-1 and TRBJ1-5; 9 nucleotides line up with TRBD1. The sample was blood. The CDR3 region has the DNA TGCGCCAGCAGCTTGGGGGACAGGGATCATAATCAGCCCCAGCATTTT. It translates to CASSLGDRDHNQPQHF.